This T cell receptor beta chain was recovered during a study of blood T cell repertoires in COVID-19. Study context: Sites across the United States, Italy and Spain contributed samples from acute and convalescent COVID-19. Sample material is recorded as cDNA or gDNA derived from T cells, B-cell-depleted T cells, or PBMCs.

The CDR3 contains 15 residues. Germline V CDR1 and CDR2: SGHDT, YYEEEE. The V segment lost 1 base and the J segment 5 bases; nucleotides outside the gene matches: 6. Original processing notes: Estimates of nucleated cell counts were drawn from the amplification of reference gene primers. This table comes from immunoSEQ multiplex PCR, and its TCRdb copy is limited to in-frame clones, with some not included. V and J calls and clone size follow that table, whereas D and trimming were derived from the DNA. The sample lists roughly 250,000 clones; about 80% were seen once. This clone came up a few times. This receptor was obtained from a woman of 80 years or more with acute or convalescent COVID-19. The chain joins TRBV5-6 to TRBJ2-7; 10 nucleotides line up with TRBD1. The sequenced sample consisted of peripheral blood. As DNA, the CDR3 is TGTGCCAGCAGCTTGCGGGGACAGGGGTCCAACGAGCAGTACTTC. Protein: CASSLRGQGSNEQYF.